The 12 T cell receptor beta chains below come from one sample, sequenced in a study of shared clonotypes between healthy human individuals. Data came from immunoSEQ multiplex PCR; TCRdb stores just in-frame clones and leaves some out. The sample has around 2,000,000 clones; 85% to 95% are singletons. Sequencing was done on a sample of naive CD4+ T cells sorted from blood. Sample subset: CD45RA+ positively selected. These receptor sequences come from a man aged 18 to 30 in good health.

The V and J genes are TRBV4-1 and TRBJ1-6; D possibly corresponds to TRBD1 (5 bases). CDR3 size: 15 residues. Germline V gene data show CDR1 as MGHRA and CDR2 as YSYEKL. V was clipped by 0 bases and J by 9 bases, with 12 bases between them. The CDR3 region has the DNA TGCGCCAGCAGCCAAGATTTCGAGAGGGGTTCACCCCTCCACTTT. Translated: CASSQDFERGSPLHF.

The CDR3 nucleotides read TGTGCCAGCAGCTTACTGGGACTATACGAGCAGTACTTC. It encodes CASSLLGLYEQYF. The chain joins TRBV7-2 to TRBJ2-7, with 7 nucleotides matching TRBD2. Losses at the gene ends were 2 bases for V and 4 bases for J; bases not matched to a gene: 2. The V gene's germline CDR1 is SGHTA and CDR2 FQGNSA. This CDR3 is 13 amino acids long.

The chain has TRBV5-5 and TRBJ1-1; 7 bases match TRBD1. With V trimmed by 0 bases and J by 11 bases, 13 bases remained unmatched. CDR3 size: 15 residues. The germline CDR1 and CDR2 sequences are SGHKS and YYEKEE (reference sequence). The DNA of the CDR3 is TGTGCCAGCAGCTTGGTCCCGGGACAGTCCTTGAGCGCTTTCTTT. This translates into CASSLVPGQSLSAFF.

This chain links TRBV10-3 with TRBJ2-5; a weak D match, TRBD2 (5 bases). The germline V and J ends were trimmed by 3 bases and 3 bases, with 20 bases remaining between them. CDR3 size: 17 residues. CDR1 and CDR2 (germline): ENHRY, SYGVKD. CDR3 sequence: CAISESEVLTGEETQYF. CDR3 bases: TGTGCCATCAGTGAATCGGAGGTCCTGACCGGGGAAGAGACCCAGTACTTC.

This chain joins TRBV5-5 and TRBJ1-6; D not certain. Germline CDR1 reads SGHKS; CDR2 reads YYEKEE (reference sequence). The CDR3 length is 15 residues. V lost 5 bases and J lost 10, with 19 bases in between. Here the CDR3 DNA reads TGTGCCAGCAGTCACAGCGGACGAGTAAGATCACCCCTCCACTTT. Translating gives CASSHSGRVRSPLHF.

As for this clone: Other DNA variants within this sample encode the same CDR3. The chain joins TRBV5-1 to TRBJ2-5, with D tentatively TRBD2 (7 bases). The V end lost 0 bases, the J end lost 2 bases, and 11 bases lay between the germline ends. CDR1 and CDR2 from the germline V gene are SGHRS and YFSETQ. The CDR3 is made up of 15 amino acids. In DNA form, the CDR3 reads TGCGCCAGCAGCTTGGCCGGGGGGCCTCAAGAGACCCAGTACTTC. It translates to CASSLAGGPQETQYF.

The CDR3 bases are TGCGCCAGCTCCGCAGGGGGAGGGAATGTTTCACCCCTCCACTTT. It specifies CASSAGGGNVSPLHF. The chain is built from TRBV5-1 and TRBJ1-6; 7 bases fit TRBD1. Unmatched junction bases numbered 13, after V lost 7 bases and J lost 9 bases. This CDR3 spans 15 amino acids. The germline V gene encodes CDR1 SGHRS and CDR2 YFSETQ. Filled out from reference TRBV5-1 and TRBJ1-6, the complete variable domain reads KAGVTQTPRYLIKTRGQQVTLSCSPISGHRSVSWYQQTPGQGLQFLFEYFSETQRNKGNFPGRFSGRQFSNSRSEMNVSTLELGDSALYLCASSAGGGNVSPLHFGNGTRLTVT.

V and J are TRBV18 and TRBJ2-7; the match to TRBD2 covers 7 bases. This CDR3 region has 14 residues. Germline CDR1 reads KGHSH; CDR2 reads LQKENI. V shed 6 bases, J shed 5 bases, and the junction held 10 bases outside the gene matches. DNA for the CDR3: TGTGCCAGCTCCCCGAACGGGAGGACAAACGAGCAGTACTTC. Translation: CASSPNGRTNEQYF. The full variable domain, in which reference TRBV18 and TRBJ2-7 provide the parts outside the CDR3, is NAGVMQNPRHLVRRRGQEARLRCSPMKGHSHVYWYRQLPEEGLKFMVYLQKENIIDESGMPKERFSAEFPKEGPSILRIQQVVRGDSAAYFCASSPNGRTNEQYFGPGTRLTVT.

The chain has TRBV5-1 and TRBJ2-6; possible D gene TRBD1, 6 bases. V gave up 4 bases and J gave up 0 bases, with 11 bases separating them. CDR1 SGHRS and CDR2 YFSETQ come from the germline V gene. The CDR3 totals 16 residues. The CDR3 DNA reads as TGCGCCAGCAGCGTGGGGGCCCTCTCTGGGGCCAACGTCCTGACTTTC. Protein: CASSVGALSGANVLTF.

The V call is TRBV19, the J call TRBJ1-1, with 8 nucleotides matching TRBD1. From germline, CDR1 is LNHDA and CDR2 SQIVND (reference sequence). The CDR3 is 13 residues long. V was pared by 11 bases and J by 0 bases, with 5 bases of the junction left unmatched. The CDR3 DNA is TGTGCCTCTCACAGGGGGATGAACACTGAAGCTTTCTTT. Translating it yields CASHRGMNTEAFF.

V gene TRBV5-6 combines with J gene TRBJ2-7; TRBD1 matches 8 bases. The J segment lost 4 bases and the V segment lost 5 bases, leaving 5 bases of the junction unmatched. There are 13 residues in the CDR3. Germline loops: CDR1 SGHDT, CDR2 YYEEEE. The CDR3 DNA is TGTGCCAGCAGTGGACAGGGTGAATACGAGCAGTACTTC. This translates into CASSGQGEYEQYF.

V usage is TRBV5-1 and J usage is TRBJ2-3; D may be TRBD2 (6 bases). Germline CDR1 and CDR2: SGHRS and YFSETQ. The CDR3 consists of 13 residues. The V and J ends lost 6 bases and 4 bases respectively, with 12 bases between them. CDR3 sequence: CASIGSGADTQYF. CDR3 nucleotide sequence: TGCGCCAGCATAGGGTCGGGAGCAGATACGCAGTATTTT.